The 10 T cell receptor beta chains listed next were all sequenced from one sample in a study of blood T cell repertoires in COVID-19. Only in-frame clones appear in the TCRdb table, and some are missing; sequencing was by immunoSEQ multiplex PCR. Found here are a few hundred thousand clones, around 80% of them singletons; the top ten hold around 7.7%. The sequenced sample was peripheral blood. These receptors were obtained from a woman in her sixties or seventies with acute or convalescent COVID-19.

The CDR3 coding sequence is TGTGCCAGCAGCCAAGATTGGCCGGGACAGGTCTCCTCTAGCACAGATACGCAGTATTTT. It is translated as CASSQDWPGQVSSSTDTQYF. The genes are TRBV3-1 (or the pseudogene TRBV3-2) and TRBJ2-3; 8 nucleotides align to TRBD1. The V gene end was trimmed by 0 bases and the J gene end by 0 bases; junction bases not matched to a gene: 14. Per germline, CDR1 LGHDT and CDR2 YNNKEL (reference sequence). The CDR3 is 20 residues long.

The V call is TRBV6-5, the J call TRBJ2-2, with 9 nucleotides matching TRBD1. V dropped 11 bases and J dropped 4; count of bases not matched to a gene: 11. The CDR3 extends over 15 amino acids. The V gene's germline CDR1 is MNHEY and CDR2 SVGAGI. The CDR3 nucleotides read TGTGCCGGCCGACGGGTGACAGGGGGCACCGGGGAGCTGTTTTTT. It is translated as CAGRRVTGGTGELFF.

This clone came up a few times. Here the CDR3 reads CASGKGGGQVSAFF. The CDR3 DNA sequence: TGTGCCAGCGGTAAAGGGGGAGGGCAGGTCTCGGCTTTCTTT. This sequence joins TRBV21-1 and TRBJ1-1. TRBV21-1 is flagged as a pseudogene. This CDR3 has 14 residues.

This clone was counted between two and nine times. The chain is built from TRBV3-1 (or the pseudogene TRBV3-2) and TRBJ2-1; 13 bases map to TRBD2. Germline V gives CDR1 LGHDT, CDR2 YNNKEL (reference sequence). The V segment lost 5 bases and the J segment 6 bases; nucleotides outside the gene matches: 10. This CDR3 comprises 17 residues. The CDR3, as DNA: TGTGCCAGCAGCTCACAACTAGCGGGGGGGCTAATCAATGAGCAGTTCTTC. As protein: CASSSQLAGGLINEQFF.

This clone was counted a single time. This chain connects TRBV12-3 or TRBV12-4 to TRBJ2-3; D not resolved. Trimming shortened V by 5 bases and J by 3 bases, and 9 bases separated the two germline ends. This CDR3 has 13 amino acids. The CDR3 is CASSRIETDTQYF. The CDR3 DNA follows: TGTGCCAGCAGTCGTATAGAGACAGATACGCAGTATTTT.

This clone occurred once. The chain recombines TRBV6-1 with TRBJ2-7; a possible D gene is TRBD1 (6 bases). Germline V gene lookup returns CDR1 MNHNS and CDR2 SASEGT. V was clipped by 4 bases and J by 0 bases, with 13 bases between them. This CDR3 has 15 amino acids. Here the CDR3 reads CASSGIDRSSYEQYF. The CDR3 nucleotides read TGTGCCAGCAGTGGAATCGACAGGTCCTCCTACGAGCAGTACTTC.

V usage is TRBV7-9 and J usage is TRBJ2-5; 9 bases agree with TRBD1. With 0 bases clipped from V and 5 bases from J, the junction kept 10 bases outside the gene matches. CDR3 length: 17 residues. CDR1 and CDR2 from the germline V gene are SEHNR and FQNEAQ (reference sequence). In DNA form, the CDR3 reads TGTGCCAGCAGCTTAGCGCTGGGACAGGGCCAAAGGGAGACCCAGTACTTC. Protein: CASSLALGQGQRETQYF.

This chain connects TRBV10-2 to TRBJ1-2; 10 bases match TRBD1. Germline CDR1 WSHSY, CDR2 SAAADI. V lost 3 bases and J lost 6; bases outside the gene matches: 4. The CDR3 sequence is 14 residues long. CDR3 DNA sequence: TGCGCCAGCAGTGACGGGACAGGGGCGGATGGCTACACCTTC. Translated, it gives CASSDGTGADGYTF.

The rearrangement uses TRBV5-4 and TRBJ2-1; D is perhaps TRBD2 (5 bases). Germline lookup yields CDR1 SGHNT and CDR2 YYREEE (reference sequence). Trimming removed 0 bases at V and 2 bases at J, with 9 bases between. This CDR3 spans 15 amino acids. The chain's CDR3 is CASSLDPSPYNEQFF. In DNA form, the CDR3 reads TGTGCCAGCAGCTTGGATCCTAGCCCCTACAATGAGCAGTTCTTC.

The chain links TRBV15 to TRBJ2-2; perhaps TRBD1 as D (6 bases). The CDR3 extends over 14 amino acids. The germline CDR1 and CDR2 sequences are LNHNV and YYDKDF (reference sequence). Trimming removed 7 bases from V and 2 bases from J, with 11 bases in between. CDR3 in amino acids: CATTLDRNTGELFF. The CDR3 coding sequence is TGTGCCACCACCTTGGACAGAAACACCGGGGAGCTGTTTTTT.